This TCR beta chain derives from a study of cytomegalovirus exposure and HLA in healthy donors. At the level of the study: Among about 190 million T cells, an earlier analysis found about 100 million unique TCR beta sequences. Of about 390 genotyped donors, roughly 81% grouped in the Caucasian-associated ancestry cluster.

This CDR3 is built from 13 residues. Germline CDR1 is PRHDT and CDR2 is FYEKMQ (reference sequence). V lost 4 bases and J 10 bases, leaving 14 bases between the germline ends. Study-wide points: A missense DCLRE1C variant was associated with V- and J-gene trimming of TCR beta chains in a later analysis, and an independent cohort replicated the association.

As for this clone: What it recognizes is unknown.

Despite likely unrecorded immune exposures, the donors were nominally healthy at the time of sampling. Amplification used 60 Vbeta primers and 13 Jbeta primers. Profiling relied on immunoSEQ multiplex PCR, and the TCRdb table lists in-frame clones only, not all of them. With about 54,000 clones in the sample, the ten largest clones hold roughly 7.1%. This chain uses TRBV13 with TRBJ2-1; TRBD1 might be the D (6 bases). The TCR sequence derives from a woman between 35 and 50 years old in good health and CMV-seronegative. Sequencing was performed on PBMCs. The CDR3 region is CASSSPQGHEQFF. In DNA form, the CDR3 reads TGTGCCAGCAGCTCGCCCCAGGGACACGAGCAGTTCTTC. The full variable domain, its missing parts supplied by reference TRBV13 and TRBJ2-1, is AAGVIQSPRHLIKEKRETATLKCYPIPRHDTVYWYQQGPGQDPQFLISFYEKMQSDKGSIPDRFSAQQFSDYHSELNMSSLELGDSALYFCASSSPQGHEQFFGPGTRLTVL.